One and the same sample provided the 26 T cell receptor beta chains below, sequenced in a study of blood T cells in healthy people across ages (dated by TCRdb to about 2015). The library was generated by 5' RACE. Instrument used: Illumina HiSeq 2500. A second about 7 to 11 cycle PCR used a sample-barcoded 5' primer and a J-beta primer mix. In-frame beta chains were kept once TCRdb had trimmed the public reads at Q25 with fastp and called clones with MiXCR. Each CDR3 protein appears once, grouped with its most common genes and DNA. The sample yields roughly 800,000 distinct CDR3 sequences; roughly 64% were counted once. The ten largest make up 20% to 25% of the sample. Sequenced input: blood. These TCRs come from a man between 25 and 39 years old in good health.

V gene TRBV27 combines with J gene TRBJ1-1, with 9 bases that match TRBD1. Germline loops: CDR1 MNHEY, CDR2 SMNVEV (reference sequence). With V trimmed by 4 bases and J by 10 bases, 10 bases remained unmatched. The CDR3 sequence is 14 residues long. CDR3: CASSSGQGSLGAFF. In DNA form, the CDR3 reads TGTGCCAGCAGTTCCGGACAGGGGAGTTTAGGAGCTTTCTTT.

The chain has TRBV10-3 and TRBJ2-1, with D perhaps given as TRBD1 or TRBD2 (6 bases each). Trimming removed 6 bases from V and 7 bases from J, with 10 bases in between. Looked up from germline, CDR1 is ENHRY and CDR2 is SYGVKD. The CDR3 is made up of 12 amino acids. The CDR3 nucleotides are TGTGCCATCAGCGGGGGCGGGAATGAGCAGTTCTTC. It specifies CAISGGGNEQFF.

This clonotype was seen a few times. The chain links TRBV4-1 to TRBJ2-1; 9 nucleotides match TRBD2. V dropped 1 base and J dropped 7; count of bases not matched to a gene: 14. Per germline, CDR1 MGHRA and CDR2 YSYEKL. The CDR3 totals 18 residues. In DNA, the CDR3 is TGCGCCAGCAGCCAAGGGATCTACGGCGGGAGGGTGGGGAATGAGCAGTTCTTC. Translation gives CASSQGIYGGRVGNEQFF.

This clonotype appeared a single time. This sequence joins TRBV9 and TRBJ1-2; D uncertain. V was cut by 3 bases and J by 8 bases, with 11 bases left in between. There are 12 residues in the CDR3. The germline V gene has CDR1 SGDLS and CDR2 YYNGEE. For the CDR3, the DNA is TGTGCCAGCAGCGGACCCCTTAGCGGCTACACCTTC. Its protein product is CASSGPLSGYTF. Full variable domain (outside the CDR3, taken from reference TRBV9 and TRBJ1-2): DSGVTQTPKHLITATGQRVTLRCSPRSGDLSVYWYQQSLDQGLQFLIQYYNGEERAKGNILERFSAQQFPDLHSELNLSSLELGDSALYFCASSGPLSGYTFGSGTRLTVV.

The rearrangement uses TRBV2 and TRBJ1-5, with no clear D. CDR3 length equals 12 residues. From germline, CDR1 is SNHLY and CDR2 FYNNEI. Between the trimmed V and J ends, which lost 6 bases and 6 bases, there was a span of 9 bases. DNA of the CDR3: TGTGCCAGCAGCAGGATCGGTCAGCCCCAGCATTTT. It encodes CASSRIGQPQHF.

The chain carries TRBV5-1 and TRBJ2-7; no reliable D call. V dropped 0 bases and J dropped 5 bases, with 15 bases sitting between them. The germline V gene encodes CDR1 SGHRS and CDR2 YFSETQ. The CDR3 has 15 residues. The CDR3 reads CASSLESDLLDEQYF. The CDR3 DNA reads TGCGCCAGCAGCTTGGAGTCGGATCTTTTGGACGAGCAGTACTTC.

The rearrangement joins TRBV7-8 to TRBJ2-5; 9 nucleotides match TRBD1. The DNA matches TRBJ2-7 better at its end, which makes the J call doubtful. Germline V gene lookup returns CDR1 SGHVS and CDR2 FQNEAQ. The CDR3 has 15 residues. CDR3 in amino acids: CASSSFPGTGNEQYF. The CDR3 bases are TGTGCCAGCAGCTCGTTCCCCGGGACAGGGAACGAGCAGTACTTC.

This clonotype was seen a few times. The chain has TRBV2 and TRBJ2-1, with 9 nucleotides matching TRBD2. This CDR3 has 15 amino acids. Germline values: CDR1 SNHLY, CDR2 FYNNEI. The J segment lost 9 bases and the V segment lost 0 bases, leaving 6 bases of the junction unmatched. CDR3 sequence reads: CASSEASLAGGEQFF. Written as DNA, the CDR3 is TGTGCCAGCAGTGAAGCTTCACTAGCGGGCGGTGAGCAGTTCTTC.

The chain combines TRBV20-1 with TRBJ2-5; 8 bases line up with TRBD1. The ends lost 2 bases at V and 1 base at J; junction bases unmatched: 6. Germline CDR1 is DFQATT and CDR2 is SNEGSKA (reference sequence). The CDR3 covers 15 residues. DNA of the CDR3: TGCAGTGCTAGACAGGGGGCGGAACCCCAAGAGACCCAGTACTTC. Protein sequence: CSARQGAEPQETQYF.

The V call is TRBV20-1, the J call TRBJ2-3; the D gene could be TRBD1 or TRBD2 (5 bases each). Between the trimmed V and J ends, which lost 2 bases and 4 bases, there was a span of 19 bases. CDR1 DFQATT and CDR2 SNEGSKA come from the germline V gene (reference sequence). CDR3 length equals 16 residues. As DNA, the CDR3 is TGCAGTGCTAGACGAGGGGCTAGTCCCATCGCAGATACGCAGTATTTT. It is translated as CSARRGASPIADTQYF.

The CDR3, as DNA: TGTGCCAGCAGGGCGGCTAACGGTGACGAGCAGTACTTC. Translation gives CASRAANGDEQYF. The chain recombines TRBV12-3 or TRBV12-4 with TRBJ2-5, with D unclear. The end of the DNA fits TRBJ2-7 better, so the J call may be wrong. The CDR3 runs 13 residues.

The chain combines TRBV19 with TRBJ2-4; unclear D gene. Germline V gene sequence: CDR1 LNHDA, CDR2 SQIVND (reference sequence). V was shortened by 6 bases and J by 1 base, with 10 bases between the two germline ends. CDR3 length: 14 amino acids. The CDR3 coding sequence is TGTGCCAGTAGGCGTGATGTGGCCAAAAACATTCAGTACTTC. Its translation: CASRRDVAKNIQYF. Using reference TRBV19 and TRBJ2-4 for the parts outside the CDR3, the full variable domain is DGGITQSPKYLFRKEGQNVTLSCEQNLNHDAMYWYRQDPGQGLRLIYYSQIVNDFQKGDIAEGYSVSREKKESFPLTVTSAQKNPTAFYLCASRRDVAKNIQYFGAGTRLSVL.

The V gene is TRBV7-2, the J gene TRBJ2-5; 8 nucleotides align to TRBD2. V lost 6 bases to trimming and J lost 4 bases; unmatched junction nucleotides: 16. This CDR3 is built from 17 residues. Germline lookup yields CDR1 SGHTA and CDR2 FQGNSA. The chain's CDR3 is CASSSEGSGGVLETQYF. CDR3 coding DNA: TGTGCCAGCAGTTCGGAGGGGAGCGGGGGCGTACTAGAGACCCAGTACTTC.

The chain couples TRBV27 to TRBJ1-5; 7 bases line up with TRBD1. V trimming: 6 bases; J trimming: 2 bases; junction bases outside the gene matches: 10. CDR1 is MNHEY, CDR2 SMNVEV, per germline (reference sequence). The CDR3 sequence is 16 residues long. CDR3 residues: CASRAEFGQGNQPQHF. In DNA form, the CDR3 reads TGTGCCAGCAGGGCGGAGTTCGGACAGGGCAATCAGCCCCAGCATTTT.

The V and J genes are TRBV18 and TRBJ2-5; D is perhaps TRBD2 (5 bases). Trimming left V 0 bases short and J 5 bases short, with 7 bases between. The CDR3 is made up of 13 amino acids. Per the germline V gene, CDR1 is KGHSH and CDR2 is LQKENI. The CDR3 spells CASSPPEVETQYF. The CDR3 coding sequence is TGTGCCAGCTCACCACCGGAGGTCGAGACCCAGTACTTC.

This clonotype has a single count. The chain links TRBV7-2 to TRBJ2-3; D remains ambiguous. The CDR3 has 16 amino acids. Germline V gene data show CDR1 as SGHTA and CDR2 as FQGNSA. Deletions cut 1 base from V and 0 bases from J, with 11 bases between. The CDR3 nucleotides read TGTGCCAGCAGCTTAGTCGTGGGTACTAGCACAGATACGCAGTATTTT. The encoded protein is CASSLVVGTSTDTQYF.

The chain joins TRBV21-1 to TRBJ1-2. TRBV21-1 is marked as a pseudogene. This CDR3 comprises 14 residues. In DNA form, the CDR3 reads TGTGCCAGCCGATCCGGGGAGGACGTGGATGGCTACACCTTC. Amino acids: CASRSGEDVDGYTF.

V and J are TRBV7-2 and TRBJ1-2, with D hard to call. From germline, CDR1 is SGHTA and CDR2 FQGNSA. This CDR3 contains 11 residues. The DNA of the CDR3 is TGTTCCACCGTCCACGAGGAGGGCTACACCTTC. Its protein is CSTVHEEGYTF. The whole variable domain, filled in from reference TRBV7-2 and TRBJ1-2, reads GAGVSQSPSNKVTEKGKDVELRCDPISGHTALYWYRQSLGQGLEFLIYFQGNSAPDKSGLPSDRFSAERTGGSVSTLTIQRTQQEDSAVYLCSTVHEEGYTFGSGTRLTVV.

J is TRBJ1-2 and V is TRBV6-1; D not resolved. V lost 4 bases to trimming and J lost 1 base, with 13 bases between them. The CDR3 loop spans 15 amino acids. Germline V lookup: CDR1 MNHNS, CDR2 SASEGT. CDR3 bases: TGTGCCAGCAGTGTGGGCGCCAGTAATAACTATGGCTACACCTTC. Translation: CASSVGASNNYGYTF.

This clonotype was seen more than once but under ten times. The chain is built from TRBV6-1 and TRBJ2-5, with D hard to call. Germline values: CDR1 MNHNS, CDR2 SASEGT. This CDR3 region has 14 residues. V was clipped by 5 bases and J by 1 base, with 11 bases between them. CDR3: CASSKRSIQETQYF. CDR3 bases: TGTGCCAGCAGTAAACGCTCCATCCAAGAGACCCAGTACTTC.

This rearrangement joins TRBV30 to TRBJ2-7; the D call may be TRBD1 or TRBD2 (5 bases each). The CDR3 sequence is 13 residues long. The germline V and J ends were trimmed by 5 bases and 2 bases, with 13 bases remaining between them. Germline V gene lookup returns CDR1 GTSNPN and CDR2 SVGIG (reference sequence). CDR3 nucleotide sequence: TGTGCCTGGGCAACCGGGACCCCCTACGAGCAGTACTTC. It is translated as CAWATGTPYEQYF.

The CDR3 region has the DNA TGTGCCGCTTCTACTTCTTCTTCTGGTGAGCAGTTCTTC. It specifies CAASTSSSGEQFF. This rearrangement joins TRBV5-6 to TRBJ2-1; no reliable D call. CDR1 SGHDT and CDR2 YYEEEE come from the germline V gene. The CDR3 runs to 13 residues. The V end was cut by 10 bases, the J end by 9 bases, with 20 bases between. Filled out from reference TRBV5-6 and TRBJ2-1, the complete variable domain reads DAGVTQSPTHLIKTRGQQVTLRCSPKSGHDTVSWYQQALGQGPQFIFQYYEEEERQRGNFPDRFSGHQFPNYSSELNVNALLLGDSALYLCAASTSSSGEQFFGPGTRLTVL.

This clonotype was seen a handful of times. This CDR3 is CASSPSPPGQAFF. CDR3 bases: TGTGCCAGCAGCCCATCCCCACCAGGACAGGCTTTCTTT. The gene calls are TRBV7-2 and TRBJ1-1; D perhaps matches TRBD1 (6 bases). Germline CDR1 and CDR2: SGHTA and FQGNSA. This CDR3 spans 13 amino acids. V was clipped by 5 bases and J by 11 bases, with 18 bases between them.

The rearrangement joins TRBV6-2 or TRBV6-3 to TRBJ2-7, with D unresolved. CDR3 size: 13 residues. V gave up 5 bases and J gave up 3 bases, with 11 bases separating them. The germline CDR1 and CDR2 sequences are MNHEY and SVGEGT. The CDR3 nucleotides read TGTGCCAGCAGTGAAACTCCCATCTACGAGCAGTACTTC. This translates into CASSETPIYEQYF.

V and J are TRBV9 and TRBJ2-3; D is perhaps TRBD1 (5 bases). The germline V gene has CDR1 SGDLS and CDR2 YYNGEE. V was pared by 4 bases and J by 1 base, with 10 bases between. This CDR3 comprises 14 residues. The CDR3 reads CASSMDTGTDTQYF. As DNA, the CDR3 is TGTGCCAGCAGCATGGACACCGGCACAGATACGCAGTATTTT.

This clonotype has a handful of counts. The chain has TRBV7-2 and TRBJ1-5; weak D call: TRBD1 (5 bases). Germline V gives CDR1 SGHTA, CDR2 FQGNSA. CDR3 length equals 15 residues. The ends were cut back, 5 bases at V and 0 bases at J, with 11 bases in the middle. For the CDR3, the DNA is TGTGCCAGCAGCCGGACAAGTTTTAGCAATCAGCCCCAGCATTTT. Translation: CASSRTSFSNQPQHF.